The sequence of this T cell receptor beta chain was determined in a study of cytomegalovirus exposure and HLA in healthy donors. Study as a whole: About 79% of more than 300 genotyped donors fell in the Caucasian-associated ancestry cluster. Findings of the study overall: The study had only CMV serostatus as immune exposure information. Sequences of the TCR beta chain were said to predict the HLA-A and HLA-B alleles of most subjects accurately.

There were likely unrecorded immune exposures, though donors were nominally healthy when sampled. There are 13 residues in the CDR3. The ends were cut back, 1 base at V and 8 bases at J, with 12 bases in the middle. Germline V gene data show CDR1 as SGHTA and CDR2 as FQGNSA. To note about this clone: As yet, its antigen is unknown.

PCR involved 60 Vbeta and 13 Jbeta primers. This table comes from immunoSEQ multiplex PCR, and its TCRdb copy is limited to in-frame clones, with some not included. The sample contains some 70,000 clones, about three quarters of which appear only once. This TCR derives from a male donor in good health and CMV-seropositive. Material for sequencing was PBMCs. The V gene is TRBV7-2, the J gene TRBJ2-7; D is undetermined. The CDR3 loop reads CASSLDGSIQQYF. The CDR3 nucleotides read TGTGCCAGCAGCTTAGATGGCTCCATTCAGCAGTACTTC.